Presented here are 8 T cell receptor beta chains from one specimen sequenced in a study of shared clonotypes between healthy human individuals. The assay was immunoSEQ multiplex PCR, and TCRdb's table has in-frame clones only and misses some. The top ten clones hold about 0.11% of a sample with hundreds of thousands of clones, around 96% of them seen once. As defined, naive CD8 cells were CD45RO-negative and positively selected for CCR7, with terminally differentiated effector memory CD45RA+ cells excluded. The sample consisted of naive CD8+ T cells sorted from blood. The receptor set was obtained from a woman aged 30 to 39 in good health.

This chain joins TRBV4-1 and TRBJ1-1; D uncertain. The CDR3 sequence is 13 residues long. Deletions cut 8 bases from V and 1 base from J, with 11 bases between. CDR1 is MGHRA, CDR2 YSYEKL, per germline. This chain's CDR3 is CASGWDGNTEAFF. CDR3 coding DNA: TGCGCCAGCGGCTGGGATGGGAACACTGAAGCTTTCTTT.

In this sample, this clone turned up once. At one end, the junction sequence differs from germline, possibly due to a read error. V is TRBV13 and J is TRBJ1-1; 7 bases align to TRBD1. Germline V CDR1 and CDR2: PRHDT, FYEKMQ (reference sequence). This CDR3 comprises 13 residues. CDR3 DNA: TGTGCCAGCAGCCTAGGGACAGCCACTGAAGCTTTCTTT. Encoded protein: CASSLGTATEAFF.

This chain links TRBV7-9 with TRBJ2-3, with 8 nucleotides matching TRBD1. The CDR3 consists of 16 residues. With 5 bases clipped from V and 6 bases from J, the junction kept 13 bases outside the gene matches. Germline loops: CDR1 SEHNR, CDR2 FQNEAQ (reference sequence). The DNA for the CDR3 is TGTGCCAGCAGCACCCAGGGGGCCACTAGCTTGGATACGCAGTATTTT. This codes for CASSTQGATSLDTQYF.

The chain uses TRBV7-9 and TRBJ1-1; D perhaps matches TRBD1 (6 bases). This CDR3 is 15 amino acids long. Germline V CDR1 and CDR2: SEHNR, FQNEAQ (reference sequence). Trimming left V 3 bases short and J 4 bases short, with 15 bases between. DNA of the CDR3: TGTGCCAGCAGCTTTGGGGGGCAAGGTCGCACTGAAGCTTTCTTT. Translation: CASSFGGQGRTEAFF.

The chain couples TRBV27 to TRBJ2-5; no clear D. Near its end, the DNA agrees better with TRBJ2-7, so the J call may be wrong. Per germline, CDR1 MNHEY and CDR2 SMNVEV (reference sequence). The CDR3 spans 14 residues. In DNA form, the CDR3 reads TGTGCCAGCAGTGCCCGACTCAGCTCCTACGAGCAGTACTTC. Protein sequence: CASSARLSSYEQYF.

The CDR3 DNA follows: TGTGCCAGCAGCTTTGGACTAAATTACTACGAGCAGTACTTC. As protein: CASSFGLNYYEQYF. The chain has TRBV5-4 and TRBJ2-7, with D tentatively TRBD2 (6 bases). The CDR3 covers 14 residues. Trimming took off 2 bases at V and 3 bases at J, with 12 bases between the two ends. Germline V gene sequence: CDR1 SGHNT, CDR2 YYREEE (reference sequence).

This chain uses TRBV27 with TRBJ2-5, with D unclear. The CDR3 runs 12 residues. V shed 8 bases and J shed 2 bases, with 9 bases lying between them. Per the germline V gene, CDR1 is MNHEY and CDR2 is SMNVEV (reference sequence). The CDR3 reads CASGMSQETQYF. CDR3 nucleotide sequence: TGTGCCAGCGGTATGAGTCAAGAGACCCAGTACTTC.

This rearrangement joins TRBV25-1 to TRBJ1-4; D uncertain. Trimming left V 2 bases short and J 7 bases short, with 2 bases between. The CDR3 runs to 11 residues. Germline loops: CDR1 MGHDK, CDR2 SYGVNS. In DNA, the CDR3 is TGTGCCAGCAGTGAAGGTGAAAAACTGTTTTTT. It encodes CASSEGEKLFF.